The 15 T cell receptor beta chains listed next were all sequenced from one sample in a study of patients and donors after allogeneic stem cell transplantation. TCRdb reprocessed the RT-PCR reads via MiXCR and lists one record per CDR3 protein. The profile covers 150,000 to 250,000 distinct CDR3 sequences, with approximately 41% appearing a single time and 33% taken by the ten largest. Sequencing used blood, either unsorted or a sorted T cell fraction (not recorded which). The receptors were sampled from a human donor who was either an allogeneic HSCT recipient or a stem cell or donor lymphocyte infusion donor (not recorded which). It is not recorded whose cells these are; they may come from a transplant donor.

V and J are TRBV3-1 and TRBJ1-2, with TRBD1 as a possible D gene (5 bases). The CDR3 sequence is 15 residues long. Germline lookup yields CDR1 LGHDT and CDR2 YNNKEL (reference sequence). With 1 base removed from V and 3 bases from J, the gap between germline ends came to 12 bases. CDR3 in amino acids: CASSQGWAGYYGYTF. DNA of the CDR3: TGTGCCAGCAGCCAAGGGTGGGCAGGGTACTATGGCTACACCTTC.

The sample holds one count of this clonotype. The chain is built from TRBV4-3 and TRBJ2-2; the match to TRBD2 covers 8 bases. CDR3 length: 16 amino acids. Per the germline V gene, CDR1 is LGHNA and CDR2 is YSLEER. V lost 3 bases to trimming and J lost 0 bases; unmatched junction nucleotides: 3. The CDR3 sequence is CASSQGLGTNTGELFF. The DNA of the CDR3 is TGCGCCAGCAGCCAGGGACTAGGGACGAACACCGGGGAGCTGTTTTTT.

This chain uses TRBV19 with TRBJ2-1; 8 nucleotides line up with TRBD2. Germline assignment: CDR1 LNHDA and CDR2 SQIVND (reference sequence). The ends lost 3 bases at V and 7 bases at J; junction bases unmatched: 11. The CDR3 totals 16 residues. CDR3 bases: TGTGCCAGTAGTATTTGGCCGGGAGGGGATAAGAATGAGCAGTTCTTC. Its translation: CASSIWPGGDKNEQFF. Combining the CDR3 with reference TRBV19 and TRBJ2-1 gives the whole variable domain DGGITQSPKYLFRKEGQNVTLSCEQNLNHDAMYWYRQDPGQGLRLIYYSQIVNDFQKGDIAEGYSVSREKKESFPLTVTSAQKNPTAFYLCASSIWPGGDKNEQFFGPGTRLTVL.

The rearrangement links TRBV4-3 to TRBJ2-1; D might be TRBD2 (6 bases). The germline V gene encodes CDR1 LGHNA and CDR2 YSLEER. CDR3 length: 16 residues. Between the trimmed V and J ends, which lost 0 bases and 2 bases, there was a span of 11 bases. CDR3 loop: CASSQDIGGTYNEQFF. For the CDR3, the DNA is TGCGCCAGCAGCCAAGATATCGGGGGAACCTACAATGAGCAGTTCTTC.

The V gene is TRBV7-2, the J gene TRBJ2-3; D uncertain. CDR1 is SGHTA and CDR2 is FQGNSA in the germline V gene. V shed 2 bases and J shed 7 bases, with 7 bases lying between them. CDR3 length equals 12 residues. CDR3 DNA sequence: TGTGCCAGCAGCTTAAGGGAATATACGCAGTATTTT. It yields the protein CASSLREYTQYF.

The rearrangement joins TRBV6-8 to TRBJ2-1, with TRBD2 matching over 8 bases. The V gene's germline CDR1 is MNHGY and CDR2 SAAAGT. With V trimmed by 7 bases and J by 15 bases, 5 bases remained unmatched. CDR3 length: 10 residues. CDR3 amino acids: CASTGTSSFF. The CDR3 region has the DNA TGTGCCAGCACCGGGACTAGTTCGTTCTTC.

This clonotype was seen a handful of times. CDR3 region: CASSSTRVNTEAFF. The CDR3 coding sequence is TGTGCCAGCAGCTCTACGAGGGTGAACACTGAAGCTTTCTTT. V is TRBV12-3 or TRBV12-4 and J is TRBJ1-1; D remains ambiguous. The ends were cut back, 6 bases at V and 0 bases at J, with 11 bases in the middle. The CDR3 covers 14 residues.

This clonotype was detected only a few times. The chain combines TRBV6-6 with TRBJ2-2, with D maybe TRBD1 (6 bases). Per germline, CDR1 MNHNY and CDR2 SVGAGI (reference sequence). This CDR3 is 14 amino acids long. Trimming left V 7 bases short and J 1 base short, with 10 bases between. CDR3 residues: CASKRTENTGELFF. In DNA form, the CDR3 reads TGTGCCAGCAAAAGGACAGAGAACACCGGGGAGCTGTTTTTT.

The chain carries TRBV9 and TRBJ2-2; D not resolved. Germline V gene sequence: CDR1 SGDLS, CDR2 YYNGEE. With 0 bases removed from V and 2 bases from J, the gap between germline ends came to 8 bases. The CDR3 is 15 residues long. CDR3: CASSVALANTGELFF. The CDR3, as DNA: TGTGCCAGCAGCGTAGCCTTGGCAAACACCGGGGAGCTGTTTTTT.

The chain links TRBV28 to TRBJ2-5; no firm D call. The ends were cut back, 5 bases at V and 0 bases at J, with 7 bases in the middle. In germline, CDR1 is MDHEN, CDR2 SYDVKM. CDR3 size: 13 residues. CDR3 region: CASSLEYQETQYF. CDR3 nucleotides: TGTGCCAGCAGTCTTGAATACCAAGAGACCCAGTACTTC.

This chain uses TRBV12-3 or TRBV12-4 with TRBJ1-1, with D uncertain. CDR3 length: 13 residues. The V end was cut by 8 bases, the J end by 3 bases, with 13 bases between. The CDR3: CASGARWDTEAFF. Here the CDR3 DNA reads TGTGCCAGCGGCGCCCGGTGGGACACTGAAGCTTTCTTT.

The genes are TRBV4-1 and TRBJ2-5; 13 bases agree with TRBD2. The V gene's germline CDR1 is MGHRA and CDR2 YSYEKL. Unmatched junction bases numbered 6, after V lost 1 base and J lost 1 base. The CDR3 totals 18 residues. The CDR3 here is CASSQGRLAGGRQETQYF. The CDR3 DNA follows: TGCGCCAGCAGCCAAGGAAGACTAGCGGGAGGCCGCCAAGAGACCCAGTACTTC.

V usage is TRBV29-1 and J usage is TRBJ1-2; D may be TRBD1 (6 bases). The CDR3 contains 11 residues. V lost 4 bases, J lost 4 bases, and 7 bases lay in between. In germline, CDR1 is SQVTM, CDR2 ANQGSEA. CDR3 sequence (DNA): TGCAGCGTTGGAGGGGGCTATGGCTACACCTTC. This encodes CSVGGGYGYTF. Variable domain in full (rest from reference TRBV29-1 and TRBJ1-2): SAVISQKPSRDICQRGTSLTIQCQVDSQVTMMFWYRQQPGQSLTLIATANQGSEATYESGFVIDKFPISRPNLTFSTLTVSNMSPEDSSIYLCSVGGGYGYTFGSGTRLTVV.

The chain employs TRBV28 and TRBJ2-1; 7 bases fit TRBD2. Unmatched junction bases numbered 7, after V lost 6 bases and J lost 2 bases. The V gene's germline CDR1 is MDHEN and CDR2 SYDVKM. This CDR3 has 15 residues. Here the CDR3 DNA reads TGTGCCAGCAGCGGGGGAGGGTCTGCCTACAATGAGCAGTTCTTC. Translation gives CASSGGGSAYNEQFF.

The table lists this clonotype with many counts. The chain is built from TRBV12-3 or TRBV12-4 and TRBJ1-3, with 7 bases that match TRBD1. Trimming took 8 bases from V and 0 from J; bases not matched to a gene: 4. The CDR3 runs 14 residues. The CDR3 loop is CASGPGGSGNTIYF. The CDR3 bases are TGTGCCAGCGGTCCAGGGGGCTCTGGAAACACCATATATTTT.